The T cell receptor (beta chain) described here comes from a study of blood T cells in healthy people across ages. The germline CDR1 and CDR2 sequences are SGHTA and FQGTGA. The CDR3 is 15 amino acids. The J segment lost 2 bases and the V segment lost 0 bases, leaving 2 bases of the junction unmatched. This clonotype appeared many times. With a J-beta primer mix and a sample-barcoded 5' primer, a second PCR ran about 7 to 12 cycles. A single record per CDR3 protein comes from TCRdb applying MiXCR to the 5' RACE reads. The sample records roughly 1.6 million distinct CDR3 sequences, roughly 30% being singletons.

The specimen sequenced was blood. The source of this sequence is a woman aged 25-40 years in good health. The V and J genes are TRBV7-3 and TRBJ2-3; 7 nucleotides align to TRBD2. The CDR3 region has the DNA TGTGCCAGCAGCTTAACGGGAGGGTTCACAGATACGCAGTATTTT. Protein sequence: CASSLTGGFTDTQYF. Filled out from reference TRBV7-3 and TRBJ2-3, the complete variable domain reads GAGVSQTPSNKVTEKGKYVELRCDPISGHTALYWYRQSLGQGPEFLIYFQGTGAADDSGLPNDRFFAVRPEGSVSTLKIQRTERGDSAVYLCASSLTGGFTDTQYFGPGTRLTVL.